This T cell receptor (beta chain) was profiled in a study of PD-1 blockade in classical Hodgkin lymphoma (TCRdb year 2020). Context from the whole study: The study used TCR beta sequencing and CyTOF to define a peripheral blood immune signature of response to PD-1 blockade in classical Hodgkin lymphoma.

This specimen's time point label, interpreted: newly diagnosed, previously untreated cHL patient sample. Using a Miltenyi CD4+ T cell isolation kit, CD4+ T cells were purified from thawed PBMCs through magnetic negative selection. PBMCs from patients with newly diagnosed, previously untreated classical Hodgkin lymphoma were sequenced as a comparison group for the relapsed/refractory trial patients. Peripheral blood was collected in 8 mL Vacutainer Cell Preparation Tubes, from which PBMCs were isolated by centrifugation and then cryopreserved. Purified CD4+ and CD8+ fractions were prepared only for cases where an additional PBMC sample was available. Magnetically labelled cells were removed on LS columns in a quadroMACS separator, and the flow-through was collected as the purified fraction. Concerning this clone itself: The antigen it binds to is not known. No base quality values were provided; no much bigger clone lies one nucleotide off.

Study-level results and caveats: Baseline TCR diversity was reported to be lower in newly diagnosed patients than in healthy donors, and even lower in relapsed/refractory patients. The study was restricted to a single clinical trial cohort, and the causes of repertoire differences, possibly disease activity or prior therapy, were left undefined.

The Qiagen DNeasy kit was used to extract genomic DNA both from unsorted PBMCs and from the negatively selected CD4+ and CD8+ fractions. TCR beta CDR3 regions were subjected to amplification by immunoSEQ multiplex PCR with primers that anneal to V and J segments. A synthetic immune receptor repertoire was used to minimize amplification bias, and remaining bias was computationally removed after sequencing. On the authors' methods: Repertoire diversity was quantified as the Shannon entropy index using custom Python scripts. Unsorted, CD4+ and CD8+ repertoires were analyzed separately, except in combined analyses where CD4+ and CD8+ sequences were merged in silico. TCRdb stores this immuneACCESS table with in-frame sequences only. Part of the clones is absent; in the studies checked, under half of the shortfall reflects unresolved V genes, and no reason is known for the rest. V and J calls and clone size are given by that table; D and trimming were obtained from the DNA. This sample comprises 24,000 or so clones, 91% of them detected only once. Of the sample, around 0.53% is held by the ten largest clones.

V and J are trimmed by 4 bases and 3 bases, and the gene matches miss 12 bases of the junction. Reading the germline V gene gives CDR1 MDHEN and CDR2 SYDVKM. The CDR3 spans 17 residues, from the cysteine through the phenylalanine. Of the read, only the CDR3 DNA is kept; its 51 bases are in frame from base 1. The sequencing input was CD4+ T cells from blood. The TCR sequence derives from a human donor with classical Hodgkin lymphoma. The chain joins TRBV28 to TRBJ2-4, with 7 bases aligning to TRBD1. In nucleotide form, the sequence is TGTGCCAGCAGTTATCGTCGGACAGGCATTCTCAAAAACATTCAGTACTTC. This gives the protein CASSYRRTGILKNIQYF. This CDR3, with the reference TRBV28 and TRBJ2-4 proteins standing in past its ends, gives the full variable domain DVKVTQSSRYLVKRTGEKVFLECVQDMDHENMFWYRQDPGLGLRLIYFSYDVKMKEKGDIPEGYSVSREKKERFSLILESASTNQTSMYLCASSYRRTGILKNIQYFGAGTRLSVL.